Listed below are T cell receptor beta chains from one sample, sequenced in a study of T cells in localized non-small cell lung cancer. Only in-frame clones appear in the TCRdb table, and some are missing; sequencing was by immunoSEQ multiplex PCR. The data contain 24,000 or so clones, 80% to 90% of them singletons. The sequencing here drew on peripheral blood, taken before any cancer treatment. These TCRs come from a female donor over 55 with stage I lung adenocarcinoma. CDR3s include the opening cysteine and the closing phenylalanine or tryptophan. D genes are given only for firm matches. Some rows mark clone size as missing; the rest say once, few, many or name a class of expanded clone.

j_call | v_call | d_call | clone_size | cdr3_nt | cdr3_aa
TRBJ1-1 | TRBV19 | TRBD1 | . | TGTGCCAGTAGTACAGGGGGTTTTACTGAAGCTTTCTTT | CASSTGGFTEAFF
TRBJ2-6 | TRBV19 | TRBD2 | . | TGTGCCAGTCATGGACCGGGACTAGGTGGCTCCGGGGCCAACGTCCTGACTTTC | CASHGPGLGGSGANVLTF
TRBJ1-4 | TRBV11-1 | TRBD1 | . | TGTGCCAGCAGCTTAACCGGGACAGTTAATGAAAAACTGTTTTTT | CASSLTGTVNEKLFF
TRBJ1-1 | TRBV6-5 | . | . | TGTGCCAGCAGTTACTCGACGGGTGGAGGGAACACTGAAGCTTTCTTT | CASSYSTGGGNTEAFF
TRBJ1-2 | TRBV27 | . | . | TGTGCCAGCAGTTTTGGAAATGACTATGGCTACACCTTC | CASSFGNDYGYTF
TRBJ1-1 | TRBV19 | TRBD1 | . | TGTGCCAGTAGTGATCCGGGACAGGGATCGAACACTGAAGCTTTCTTT | CASSDPGQGSNTEAFF
TRBJ2-5 | TRBV9 | . | . | TGTGCCAGCAGCGGGACGGCTTTTTCGACCCAGTACTTC | CASSGTAFSTQYF
TRBJ1-1 | TRBV6-6 | TRBD1 | . | TGTGCCAGCAGTTGCCCAGGGGGCTTCTCTGAAGCTTTCTTT | CASSCPGGFSEAFF
TRBJ2-1 | TRBV30 | . | . | TGTGCCTCCGATTTCTACAATGAGCAGTTCTTC | CASDFYNEQFF
TRBJ2-3 | TRBV5-1 | . | few | TGCGCCAGCAGCTTGGCTACTGGATACCTTAAAGGGGCAGATACGCAGTATTTT | CASSLATGYLKGADTQYF
TRBJ1-5 | TRBV5-6 | . | . | TGTGCCAGCAGCGTTCAGGCGCCGGTGGGACAGCCCCAGCATTTT | CASSVQAPVGQPQHF
TRBJ2-3 | TRBV5-1 | . | . | TGCGCCAGCAGCTTGGCGCGGGACACTTGGGATACGCAGTATTTT | CASSLARDTWDTQYF
TRBJ1-2 | TRBV5-4 | TRBD1 | . | TGTGCCAGCAGCTTGGAAGGGACAGGGGCCTATGGCTACACCTTC | CASSLEGTGAYGYTF
TRBJ2-5 | TRBV7-6 | . | . | TGTGCCAGCAGCTCCCTTGTGGAGACCCAGTACTTC | CASSSLVETQYF
TRBJ1-1 | TRBV5-4 | TRBD1 | few | TGTGCCAGCAGCCGCGGGACAGGGCTGGGGAACACTGAAGCTTTCTTT | CASSRGTGLGNTEAFF
TRBJ2-1 | TRBV4-2 | TRBD2 | once | TGTGCCAGCAGCAGTGCACGGGGGGATTACAATGAGCAGTTCTTC | CASSSARGDYNEQFF
TRBJ1-2 | TRBV19 | . | . | TGTGCCAGTAGACCAATAATGGACAGCCGTTCCTATGGCTACACCTTC | CASRPIMDSRSYGYTF
TRBJ1-2 | TRBV7-6 | . | . | TGTGCCAGCAGCTTAGTAGGGGAGGAAGGCTACACCTTC | CASSLVGEEGYTF
TRBJ2-1 | TRBV5-4 | TRBD1 | . | TGTGCCAGCAGCCTGGGACAGGGACTATACAATGAGCAGTTCTTC | CASSLGQGLYNEQFF
TRBJ2-1 | TRBV6-1 | . | . | TGTGCCAGCAGTGAAGGGCAGACCCCCTACAATGAGCAGTTCTTC | CASSEGQTPYNEQFF